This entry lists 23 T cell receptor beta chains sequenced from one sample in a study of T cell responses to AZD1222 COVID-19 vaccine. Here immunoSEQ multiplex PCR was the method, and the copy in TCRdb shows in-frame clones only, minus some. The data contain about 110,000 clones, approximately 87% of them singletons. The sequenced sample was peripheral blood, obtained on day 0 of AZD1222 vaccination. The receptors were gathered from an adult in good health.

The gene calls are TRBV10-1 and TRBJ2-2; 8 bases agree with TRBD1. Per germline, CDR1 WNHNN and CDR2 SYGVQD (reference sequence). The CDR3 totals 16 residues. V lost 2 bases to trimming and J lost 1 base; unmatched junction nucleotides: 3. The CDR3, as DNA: TGCGCCAGCAGTGAGATTGGACAGGGGAACACCGGGGAGCTGTTTTTT. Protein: CASSEIGQGNTGELFF.

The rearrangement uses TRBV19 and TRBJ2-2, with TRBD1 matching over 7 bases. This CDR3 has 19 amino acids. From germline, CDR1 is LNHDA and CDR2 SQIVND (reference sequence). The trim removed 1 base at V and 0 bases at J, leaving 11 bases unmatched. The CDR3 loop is CASSIGGVVGGPNTGELFF. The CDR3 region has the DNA TGTGCCAGTAGTATAGGAGGGGTGGTAGGGGGCCCGAACACCGGGGAGCTGTTTTTT. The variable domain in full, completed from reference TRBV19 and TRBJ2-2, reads DGGITQSPKYLFRKEGQNVTLSCEQNLNHDAMYWYRQDPGQGLRLIYYSQIVNDFQKGDIAEGYSVSREKKESFPLTVTSAQKNPTAFYLCASSIGGVVGGPNTGELFFGEGSRLTVL.

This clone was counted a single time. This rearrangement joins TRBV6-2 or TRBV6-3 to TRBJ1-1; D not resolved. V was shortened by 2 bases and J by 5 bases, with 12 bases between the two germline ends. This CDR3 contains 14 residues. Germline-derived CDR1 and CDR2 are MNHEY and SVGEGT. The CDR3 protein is CASSYNLRRTEAFF. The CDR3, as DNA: TGTGCCAGCAGTTACAATCTACGGAGAACTGAAGCTTTCTTT.

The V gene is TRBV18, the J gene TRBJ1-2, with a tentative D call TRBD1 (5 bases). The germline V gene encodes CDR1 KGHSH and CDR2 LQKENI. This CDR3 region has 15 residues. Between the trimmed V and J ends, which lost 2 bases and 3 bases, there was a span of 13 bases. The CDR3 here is CASSPGTPGYYGYTF. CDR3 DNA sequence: TGTGCCAGCTCACCAGGGACGCCGGGCTACTATGGCTACACCTTC.

This chain's CDR3 is CASSLRKGAVAEAFF. The CDR3 nucleotides read TGTGCCAGCAGCTTAAGAAAGGGGGCGGTCGCCGAAGCTTTCTTT. The rearrangement joins TRBV11-1 to TRBJ1-1; 7 bases match TRBD1. Germline CDR1 is SGHAT and CDR2 is FQDESV (reference sequence). J gave up 8 bases and V 2 bases, and 11 bases lay outside the gene matches. The CDR3 totals 15 residues.

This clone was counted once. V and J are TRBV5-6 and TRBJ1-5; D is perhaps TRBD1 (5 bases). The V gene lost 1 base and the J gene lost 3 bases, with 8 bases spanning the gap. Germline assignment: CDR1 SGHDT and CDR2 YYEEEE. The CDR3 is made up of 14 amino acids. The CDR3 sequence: CASSLTGSNQPQHF. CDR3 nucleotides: TGTGCCAGCAGCTTGACAGGCTCCAATCAGCCCCAGCATTTT.

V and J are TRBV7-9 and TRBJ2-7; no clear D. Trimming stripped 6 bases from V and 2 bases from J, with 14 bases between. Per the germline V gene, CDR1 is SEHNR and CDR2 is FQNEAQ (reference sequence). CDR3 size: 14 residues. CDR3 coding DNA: TGTGCCAGCAGGTTGAGCGCCAGTACCTACGAGCAGTACTTC. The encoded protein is CASRLSASTYEQYF.

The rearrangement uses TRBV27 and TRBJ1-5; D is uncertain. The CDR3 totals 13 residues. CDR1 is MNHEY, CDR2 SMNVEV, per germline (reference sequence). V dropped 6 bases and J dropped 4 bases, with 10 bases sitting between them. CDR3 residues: CASSPTDNQPQHF. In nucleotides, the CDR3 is TGTGCCAGCAGCCCCACAGATAATCAGCCCCAGCATTTT.

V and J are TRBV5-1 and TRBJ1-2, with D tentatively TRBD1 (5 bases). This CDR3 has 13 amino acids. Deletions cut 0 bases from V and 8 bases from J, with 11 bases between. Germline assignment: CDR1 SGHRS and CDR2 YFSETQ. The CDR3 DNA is TGCGCCAGCAGCTTGGAAGGGGTAAGCGGCTACACCTTC. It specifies CASSLEGVSGYTF. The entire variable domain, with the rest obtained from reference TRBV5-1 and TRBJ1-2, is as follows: KAGVTQTPRYLIKTRGQQVTLSCSPISGHRSVSWYQQTPGQGLQFLFEYFSETQRNKGNFPGRFSGRQFSNSRSEMNVSTLELGDSALYLCASSLEGVSGYTFGSGTRLTVV.

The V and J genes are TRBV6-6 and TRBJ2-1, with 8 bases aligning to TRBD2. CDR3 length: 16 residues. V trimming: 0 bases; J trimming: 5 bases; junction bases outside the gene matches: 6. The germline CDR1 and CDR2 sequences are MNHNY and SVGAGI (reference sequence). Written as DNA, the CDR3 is TGTGCCAGCAGTTACTCGTTCGCGGGAGGCCACAATGAGCAGTTCTTC. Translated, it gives CASSYSFAGGHNEQFF.

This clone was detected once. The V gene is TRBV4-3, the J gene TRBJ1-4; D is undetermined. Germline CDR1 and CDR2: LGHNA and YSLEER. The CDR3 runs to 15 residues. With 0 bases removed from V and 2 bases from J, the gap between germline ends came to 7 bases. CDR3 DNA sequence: TGCGCCAGCAGCCAAGATGCCAGCACTAATGAAAAACTGTTTTTT. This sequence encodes CASSQDASTNEKLFF.

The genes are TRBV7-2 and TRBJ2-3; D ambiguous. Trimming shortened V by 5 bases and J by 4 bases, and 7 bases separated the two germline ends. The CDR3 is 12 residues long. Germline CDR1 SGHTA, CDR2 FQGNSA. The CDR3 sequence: CASSQGSDTQYF. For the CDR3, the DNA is TGTGCCAGCAGCCAAGGGTCAGATACGCAGTATTTT.

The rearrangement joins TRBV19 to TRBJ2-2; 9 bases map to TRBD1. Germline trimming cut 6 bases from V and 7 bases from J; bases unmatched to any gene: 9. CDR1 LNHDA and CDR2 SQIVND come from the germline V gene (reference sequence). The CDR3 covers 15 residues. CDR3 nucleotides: TGTGCCAGTAGACCAAGACAGGGGGTGGGCGGGGAGCTGTTTTTT. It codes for CASRPRQGVGGELFF.

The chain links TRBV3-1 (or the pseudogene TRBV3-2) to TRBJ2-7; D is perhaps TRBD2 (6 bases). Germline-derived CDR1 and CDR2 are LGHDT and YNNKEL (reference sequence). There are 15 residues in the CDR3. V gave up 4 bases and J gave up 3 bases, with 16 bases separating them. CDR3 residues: CASSPGPPGVYEQYF. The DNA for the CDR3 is TGTGCCAGCAGCCCAGGGCCCCCGGGAGTCTACGAGCAGTACTTC.

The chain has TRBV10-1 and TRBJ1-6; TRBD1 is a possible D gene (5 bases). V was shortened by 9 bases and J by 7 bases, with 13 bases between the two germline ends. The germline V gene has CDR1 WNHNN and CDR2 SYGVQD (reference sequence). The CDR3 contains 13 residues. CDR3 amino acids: CASTPGRNSPLHF. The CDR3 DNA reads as TGCGCCAGTACCCCAGGGAGGAATTCACCCCTCCACTTT.

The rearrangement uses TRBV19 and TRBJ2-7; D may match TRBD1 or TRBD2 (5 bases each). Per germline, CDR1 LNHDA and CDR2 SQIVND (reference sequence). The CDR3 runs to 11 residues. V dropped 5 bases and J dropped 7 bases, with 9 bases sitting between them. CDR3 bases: TGTGCCAGTAGTTTATGGGGGGAGCAGTACTTC. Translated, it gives CASSLWGEQYF.

The CDR3 DNA reads TGTGCCAGCAGTGAAGTGTCCACCCGGTTCTTC. The encoded protein is CASSEVSTRFF. V usage is TRBV2 and J usage is TRBJ2-1; D not resolved. Germline V lookup: CDR1 SNHLY, CDR2 FYNNEI. V was pared by 1 base and J by 15 bases, with 10 bases between. The CDR3 totals 11 residues. Full variable domain (remainder filled in from reference TRBV2 and TRBJ2-1): EPEVTQTPSHQVTQMGQEVILRCVPISNHLYFYWYRQILGQKVEFLVSFYNNEISEKSEIFDDQFSVERPDGSNFTLKIRSTKLEDSAMYFCASSEVSTRFFGPGTRLTVL.

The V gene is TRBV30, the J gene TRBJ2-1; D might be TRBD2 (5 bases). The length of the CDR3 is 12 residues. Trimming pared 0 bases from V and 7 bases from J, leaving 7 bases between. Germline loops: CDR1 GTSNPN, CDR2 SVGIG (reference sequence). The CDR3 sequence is CAWSVSGNEQFF. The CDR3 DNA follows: TGTGCCTGGAGTGTATCGGGAAATGAGCAGTTCTTC.

The CDR3 protein is CASSDSNGGGYTF. CDR3 coding DNA: TGTGCCAGCAGTGACTCGAATGGAGGCGGCTACACCTTC. V and J are TRBV6-4 and TRBJ1-2; D remains unclear. The V gene's germline CDR1 is MRHNA and CDR2 SNTAGT. V lost 0 bases, J lost 8 bases, and 10 bases lay in between. The CDR3 is made up of 13 amino acids.

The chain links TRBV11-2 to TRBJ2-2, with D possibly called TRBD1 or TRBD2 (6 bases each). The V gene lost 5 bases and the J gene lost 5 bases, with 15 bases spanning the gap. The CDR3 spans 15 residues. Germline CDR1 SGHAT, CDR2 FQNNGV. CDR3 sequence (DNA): TGTGCCAGCAGCCCAGGTGGAGGGGGAACCGGGGAGCTGTTTTTT. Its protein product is CASSPGGGGTGELFF.

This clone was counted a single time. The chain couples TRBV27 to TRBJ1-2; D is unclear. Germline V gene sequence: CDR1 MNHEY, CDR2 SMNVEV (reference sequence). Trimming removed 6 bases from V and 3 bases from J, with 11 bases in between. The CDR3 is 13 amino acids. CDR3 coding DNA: TGTGCCAGCAGATCCGGGAGTGACTATGGCTACACCTTC. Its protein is CASRSGSDYGYTF.

CDR3 sequence reads: CASSLMGLGNTGELFF. CDR3 nucleotides: TGTGCCAGCTCCCTCATGGGACTGGGGAACACCGGGGAGCTGTTTTTT. The genes are TRBV19 and TRBJ2-2; D possibly corresponds to TRBD2 (6 bases). Germline V CDR1 and CDR2: LNHDA, SQIVND (reference sequence). The CDR3 extends over 16 amino acids. The V end was cut by 9 bases, the J end by 1 base, with 18 bases between. The complete variable domain, with remaining parts taken from reference TRBV19 and TRBJ2-2, reads DGGITQSPKYLFRKEGQNVTLSCEQNLNHDAMYWYRQDPGQGLRLIYYSQIVNDFQKGDIAEGYSVSREKKESFPLTVTSAQKNPTAFYLCASSLMGLGNTGELFFGEGSRLTVL.

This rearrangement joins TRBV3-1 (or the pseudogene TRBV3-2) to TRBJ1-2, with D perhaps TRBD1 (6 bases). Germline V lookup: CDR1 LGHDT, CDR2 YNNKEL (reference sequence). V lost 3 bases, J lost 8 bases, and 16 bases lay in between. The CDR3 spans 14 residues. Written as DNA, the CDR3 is TGTGCCAGCAGCCAGGATAACAGGGTCGGCGGCTACACCTTC. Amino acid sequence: CASSQDNRVGGYTF.